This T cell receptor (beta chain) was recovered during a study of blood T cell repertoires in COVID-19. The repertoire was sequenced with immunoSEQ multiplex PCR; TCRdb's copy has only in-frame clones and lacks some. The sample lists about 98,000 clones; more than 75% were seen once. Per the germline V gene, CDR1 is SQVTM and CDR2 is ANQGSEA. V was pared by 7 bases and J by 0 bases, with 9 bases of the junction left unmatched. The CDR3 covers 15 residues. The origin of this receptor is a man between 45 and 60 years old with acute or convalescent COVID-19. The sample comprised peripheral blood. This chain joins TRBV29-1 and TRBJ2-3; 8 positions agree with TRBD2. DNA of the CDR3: TGCAGCGCGAGGGTCGGGAGGGGTAGCACAGATACGCAGTATTTT. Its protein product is CSARVGRGSTDTQYF.